This is a list of T cell receptor beta chains from one sample in a study of blood T cells in healthy people across ages. TCRdb processed the 5' RACE reads anew with MiXCR; each CDR3 protein has one entry. The sample carries 800,000 to 950,000 distinct CDR3 sequences, roughly 48% recorded once. Sequencing used blood. The receptors come from a man aged 25-40 years in good health. Both conserved end residues are part of each CDR3. A D gene is named only where the DNA matches it firmly. Some rows have no size entry. The others give once, few or many, or a class for an expanded clone.

.	.	TRBV20-1	TRBJ1-2	TGCAGTGCTGCCGGAGATGGCTACACCTTC	CSAAGDGYTF
TRBD1	.	TRBV2	TRBJ1-1	TGTGCCAGCAGTCAACGACAGGGGTCTGAAGCTTTCTTT	CASSQRQGSEAFF
TRBD1	few	TRBV5-1	TRBJ2-7	TGCGCCAGCAGGGAGAGGACAGGCCCCGAGCAGTACTTC	CASRERTGPEQYF
.	.	TRBV6-6	TRBJ1-1	TGTGCCAGCAGTATGTTAATGTCAGGGATGAAAACTGAAGCTTTCTTT	CASSMLMSGMKTEAFF
.	.	TRBV9	TRBJ2-1	TGTGCCAGCAGCGTTTACGGATACAATGAGCAGTTCTTC	CASSVYGYNEQFF
TRBD1	once	TRBV10-3	TRBJ2-2	TGTGCCATCACCGGACAGGGGTTTACCGGGGAGCTGTTTTTT	CAITGQGFTGELFF
.	.	TRBV20-1	TRBJ2-1	TGCAGTGCCCACCTCCGAGGGACATACAATGAGCAGTTCTTC	CSAHLRGTYNEQFF
TRBD1	few	TRBV6-2/TRBV6-3	TRBJ1-5	TGTGCCAGCAGTTACCCAAGGGACAGGGGAGGCTCTAGCAATCAGCCCCAGCATTTT	CASSYPRDRGGSSNQPQHF
.	few	TRBV4-1	TRBJ2-7	TGCGCCAGCAGCCAGGTCGGGCAGTTATCGGCCTACGAGCAGTACTTC	CASSQVGQLSAYEQYF
TRBD1	.	TRBV7-2	TRBJ1-2	TGTGCCAGCAGCCCACGGGACAGGGGAAATGGCTACACCTTC	CASSPRDRGNGYTF
.	.	TRBV20-1	TRBJ2-3	TGCAGTGCCAACCGGAGCCCACCGGCGGATACGCAGTATTTT	CSANRSPPADTQYF
.	few	TRBV9	TRBJ1-5	TGTGCCAGCAGCGTAGACGCAGATAGCAATCAGCCCCAGCATTTT	CASSVDADSNQPQHF
TRBD1	few	TRBV7-2	TRBJ1-2	TGTGCCAGCAGCGCAGACAGGGGAAACTATGGCTACACCTTC	CASSADRGNYGYTF
.	few	TRBV6-2/TRBV6-3	TRBJ2-7	TGTGCCAGCAGTCCGGGTTCGGGTATGGTCTACGAGCAGTACTTC	CASSPGSGMVYEQYF
TRBD2	.	TRBV2	TRBJ2-7	TGTGCCAGTAGTGATCCTGCGGGGACTAGCGGGGTGGAGCAGTACTTC	CASSDPAGTSGVEQYF
.	few	TRBV4-3	TRBJ1-5	TGCGCCAGCAGCCAAGTCACAGGGAGCAATCAGCCCCAGCATTTT	CASSQVTGSNQPQHF
TRBD1	.	TRBV20-1	TRBJ1-5	TGCAGTGCTAAAGGACAGGGGGGCAATCAGCCCCAGCATTTT	CSAKGQGGNQPQHF
TRBD2	.	TRBV28	TRBJ2-3	TGTGCCAGCAGTTTATCGTCGGCGGGGGACCTAGATACGCAGTATTTT	CASSLSSAGDLDTQYF
.	.	TRBV12-3/TRBV12-4	TRBJ1-2	TGTGCCAGCAGTGAAGGGGGGGCGCGCTACACCTTC	CASSEGGARYTF
.	few	TRBV15	TRBJ2-7	TGTGCCACCAGCCCACCGGTGTCCTGGAATGAGCAGTACTTC	CATSPPVSWNEQYF
.	.	TRBV27	TRBJ2-7	TGTGCCAGCAGTTCAGGGAACTTCGAGCAGTACTTC	CASSSGNFEQYF
TRBD1	.	TRBV28	TRBJ2-1	TGTGCCAGCAGGGGGGCGGGACAGGGTAACAATGAGCAGTTCTTC	CASRGAGQGNNEQFF
.	once	TRBV7-2	TRBJ1-2	TGTGCCAGCAGCTTACCCATCCGGGATTACCTCTATGGCTACACCTTC	CASSLPIRDYLYGYTF
TRBD1	.	TRBV2	TRBJ2-7	TGTGCCAGCAGCCTCACACGACAGGGGGGCAGCTCCTACGAGCAGTACTTC	CASSLTRQGGSSYEQYF
.	.	TRBV6-1	TRBJ2-4	TGTGCCAGCAGGGAGCGGGACATTATTCCTCTGGGGGCCAAAAACATTCAGTACTTC	CASRERDIIPLGAKNIQYF
TRBD2	.	TRBV6-6	TRBJ2-7	TGTGCCAGCAGTTACTCGGCTAGCGGGGCGAACGAGCAGTACTTC	CASSYSASGANEQYF
.	.	TRBV7-2	TRBJ2-4	TGTGCCAGCAGACCCGCCAGAGCCAAAAACATTCAGTACTTC	CASRPARAKNIQYF
.	.	TRBV7-2	TRBJ1-6	TGTGCCAGCAGCTTAGGGACCTCAGGGGCACCCCTCCACTTT	CASSLGTSGAPLHF
.	.	TRBV7-6	TRBJ2-7	TGTGCCAGCAGCTCCGGAAACAGACACTACGAGCAGTACTTC	CASSSGNRHYEQYF
TRBD1	.	TRBV27	TRBJ2-7	TGTGCCACCGCTGAGAGGGGGCTCTACGAGCAGTACTTC	CATAERGLYEQYF
TRBD2	.	TRBV3-1	TRBJ2-1	TGTGCCAGCAGCCAAGATCAAGCGGGGGGGGAGAATGAGCAGTTCTTC	CASSQDQAGGENEQFF
TRBD2	few	TRBV7-2	TRBJ2-3	TGTGCCAGCAGCTTAAGGGCTGGCGGGGGAACAGATACGCAGTATTTT	CASSLRAGGGTDTQYF
TRBD1	.	TRBV2	TRBJ1-5	TGTGCCAGCAGTGCCGGGACAGGGAGGCAGCCCCAGCATTTT	CASSAGTGRQPQHF
TRBD2	many	TRBV4-1	TRBJ2-5	TGCGCCAGCAGGGACCGGGACTACGTCCAAGAGACCCAGTACTTC	CASRDRDYVQETQYF
.	.	TRBV2	TRBJ2-1	TGTGCCAGCAGTGAATTGGCAGGGGAGGGTTCAATGCAGTTCTTC	CASSELAGEGSMQFF
.	.	TRBV4-3	TRBJ2-7	TGCGCCAGCAGCCAAGAGGTCAGAGCCTACGAGCAGTACTTC	CASSQEVRAYEQYF
TRBD2	few	TRBV6-1	TRBJ2-1	TGTGCCAGCAGGCCACTAGCGGGGGGGTTGAGCTCCTACAATGAGCAGTTCTTC	CASRPLAGGLSSYNEQFF
.	.	TRBV28	TRBJ2-7	TGTGCCAGCAGTCCGAAGCCGGGCTACGAGCAGTACTTC	CASSPKPGYEQYF
.	few	TRBV5-6	TRBJ2-3	TGTGCCAGCGGGAGTTTTGATACGCAGTATTTT	CASGSFDTQYF
.	.	TRBV29-1	TRBJ2-2	TGCAGCGTTGAAGTCATGGACAGAACCTTGAACACCGGGGAGCTGTTTTTT	CSVEVMDRTLNTGELFF
TRBD1	.	TRBV25-1	TRBJ2-5	TGTGCCAGCAGTGCCGGGACAGGGCCCTGGGAGCAGTACTTC	CASSAGTGPWEQYF
.	few	TRBV2	TRBJ1-5	TGTGCCAGCAGTGAATTGAGCGGAGCCTCCCAGCCCCAGCATTTT	CASSELSGASQPQHF
.	few	TRBV27	TRBJ1-6	TGTGCCGCATCCCGGGGAGCACGCTCACCCCTCCACTTT	CAASRGARSPLHF
.	once	TRBV10-3	TRBJ2-2	TGTGCCATCAGTGACACAGGCAACACCGGGGAGCTGTTTTTT	CAISDTGNTGELFF
.	.	TRBV27	TRBJ1-2	TGTGCTAGCAGGGACGGCCCCTATGGCTACACCTTC	CASRDGPYGYTF
.	few	TRBV6-6	TRBJ1-2	TGTGCCAGCAGTGACTCCAGGCCCAACTATGGCTACACCTTC	CASSDSRPNYGYTF
.	few	TRBV20-1	TRBJ2-1	TGCAGTGCTAGAGTGGAGGGACAGTACAATGAGCAGTTCTTC	CSARVEGQYNEQFF
.	.	TRBV20-1	TRBJ2-7	TGCAGTGCCCCCCGGCGGGACAACTCCTACGAGCAGTACTTC	CSAPRRDNSYEQYF
.	.	TRBV6-2/TRBV6-3	TRBJ2-7	TGTGCCAGCCTGAAAGGCTACGAGCAGTACTTC	CASLKGYEQYF
TRBD1	few	TRBV12-3/TRBV12-4	TRBJ1-2	TGTGCCAGCAGTCCCCGGGACAGGGGGAGGGTTGATGGCTACACCTTC	CASSPRDRGRVDGYTF